Sequencing of this T cell receptor beta chain was carried out in a study of blood T cells in healthy people across ages. For the second PCR, which ran for about 6 to 12 cycles, a sample-barcoded 5' primer and a J-beta primer mix were used. One entry per CDR3 protein, called by TCRdb with MiXCR from the 5' RACE reads. The profile shows approximately 780,000 distinct CDR3 sequences, 20% to 30% of them singletons. Isolation recovered at least 6.5 million PBMCs from every sample. CDR1 MDHEN and CDR2 SYDVKM come from the germline V gene. The CDR3 runs 16 residues. Trimming took 6 bases from V and 4 from J, leaving 19 bases between them. The sample was also reused in another study, on T cells of mothers and their children. That source reports: The cDNA synthesis received all extracted RNA, at around 1.6 ug per 15 ul. In each mother, TCR beta CDR3 reads exceeded 9 million; in each child, they numbered around 3 million. With unrelated pairs as the comparison, related mother-child pairs had a slightly higher overlap that was not significant.

Specimen: blood. The chain employs TRBV28 and TRBJ2-1; D perhaps matches TRBD1 (5 bases). The receptor comes from a boy aged 5-17 years in good health. The CDR3 DNA sequence: TGTGCCAGCAGGAACCGTGGGGCCTGGATTTACAATGAGCAGTTCTTC. The encoded protein is CASRNRGAWIYNEQFF. The full variable domain, completed using reference TRBV28 and TRBJ2-1, is DVKVTQSSRYLVKRTGEKVFLECVQDMDHENMFWYRQDPGLGLRLIYFSYDVKMKEKGDIPEGYSVSREKKERFSLILESASTNQTSMYLCASRNRGAWIYNEQFFGPGTRLTVL.